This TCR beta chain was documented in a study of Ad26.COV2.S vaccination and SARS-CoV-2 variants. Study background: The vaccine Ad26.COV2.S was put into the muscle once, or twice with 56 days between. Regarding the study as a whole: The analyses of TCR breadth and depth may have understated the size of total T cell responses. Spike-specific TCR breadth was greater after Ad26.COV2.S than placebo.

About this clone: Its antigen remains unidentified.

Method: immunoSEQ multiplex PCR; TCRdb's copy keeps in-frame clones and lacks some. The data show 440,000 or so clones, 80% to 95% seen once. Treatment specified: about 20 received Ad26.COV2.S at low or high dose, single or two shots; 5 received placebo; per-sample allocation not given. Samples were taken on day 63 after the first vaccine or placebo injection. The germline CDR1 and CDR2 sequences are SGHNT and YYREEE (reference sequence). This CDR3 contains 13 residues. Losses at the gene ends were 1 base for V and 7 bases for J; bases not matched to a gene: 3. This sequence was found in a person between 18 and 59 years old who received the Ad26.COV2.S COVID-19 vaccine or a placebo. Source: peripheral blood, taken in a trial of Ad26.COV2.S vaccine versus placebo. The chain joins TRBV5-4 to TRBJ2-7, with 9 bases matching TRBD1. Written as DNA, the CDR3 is TGTGCCAGCAGCTTGCTAGGGACAGGGGAGCAGTACTTC. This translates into CASSLLGTGEQYF.